The 20 T cell receptor beta chains presented below share a single source sample, sequenced in a study of molecular identifiers for immune sequencing clone quantification. Using its own MiXCR run on the PCR reads, TCRdb lists one record per CDR3 protein. Here the sample spans 85,000 to 90,000 distinct CDR3 sequences, 25% being singletons. Sequences were obtained from naive CD8+ T cells from blood, with Jurkat cell RNA spiked in. Subset defined: FACS-sorted CD8+CD4-CCR7+CD45RA+ naive T cells. Receptors were obtained from a human donor in good health. Some libraries in this study had Jurkat cell RNA spiked in.

This clonotype was seen at least ten times. V gene TRBV5-1 combines with J gene TRBJ2-7; 8 nucleotides align to TRBD1. The CDR3 loop spans 14 amino acids. Germline trimming cut 8 bases from V and 2 bases from J; bases unmatched to any gene: 9. Germline values: CDR1 SGHRS, CDR2 YFSETQ. CDR3 residues: CASAETGVAYEQYF. The CDR3 DNA sequence: TGCGCCAGTGCCGAGACAGGGGTCGCCTACGAGCAGTACTTC.

Points on this clonotype: One base away lies a much larger clone, so this may be a sequencing read error. This chain links TRBV19 with TRBJ2-2; 14 bases map to TRBD2. The CDR3 is made up of 21 amino acids. Per germline, CDR1 LNHDA and CDR2 SQIVND (reference sequence). With 6 bases clipped from V and 3 bases from J, the junction kept 18 bases outside the gene matches. The DNA for the CDR3 is TGTGCCAGTAGGATTGGGACTAGCGGGAGCCAAGTAGATGGAGACACCGGGGAGCTGTTTTTT. Amino acid sequence: CASRIGTSGSQVDGDTGELFF.

This clonotype turned up a few times. This chain joins TRBV11-2 and TRBJ2-6, with D possibly being TRBD2 (6 bases). CDR1 is SGHAT and CDR2 is FQNNGV in the germline V gene. The CDR3 is 17 residues long. V was cut by 1 base and J by 3 bases, with 13 bases left in between. CDR3: CASSLGPGGLGANVLTF. CDR3 DNA: TGTGCCAGCAGCTTAGGTCCCGGGGGTCTTGGGGCCAACGTCCTGACTTTC.

As concerns this clonotype: Its ends do not fully match the called genes, so a read error is possible. The genes are TRBV13 and TRBJ2-1; possibly TRBD2 for D (5 bases). In germline, CDR1 is PRHDT, CDR2 FYEKMQ (reference sequence). This CDR3 region has 13 residues. CDR3 in DNA: TGTGCCGGCAGCGGCCCCGGGCCTGAGAGGCAATTCTTC. Protein product: CAGSGPGPERQFF.

The CDR3 DNA is TGTGCCAGCAGCAAAGTCGGTGGTCACAGCCGAGAGACCCAGTACTTC. The encoded protein is CASSKVGGHSRETQYF. The chain employs TRBV7-9 and TRBJ2-5; D remains ambiguous. V gave up 5 bases and J gave up 4 bases, with 20 bases separating them. The CDR3 totals 16 residues. Germline CDR1 SEHNR, CDR2 FQNEAQ (reference sequence). The full variable domain, completed using reference TRBV7-9 and TRBJ2-5, is DTGVSQNPRHKITKRGQNVTFRCDPISEHNRLYWYRQTLGQGPEFLTYFQNEAQLEKSRLLSDRFSAERPKGSFSTLEIQRTEQGDSAMYLCASSKVGGHSRETQYFGPGTRLLVL.

Concerning this clonotype itself: Since a much larger clone is just one base distant, this may be a read error. The chain recombines TRBV11-2 with TRBJ2-7; possibly TRBD2 for D (5 bases). V dropped 4 bases and J dropped 4 bases, with 20 bases sitting between them. From germline, CDR1 is SGHAT and CDR2 FQNNGV. This CDR3 contains 16 residues. DNA for the CDR3: TGTGCCAGCAGCTCGAGGGCCGGCATATTCAATTACGAGCAGTACTTC. It translates to CASSSRAGIFNYEQYF.

Regarding this clonotype: This could be a read error, since a much larger clone is one nucleotide away. The chain uses TRBV5-1 and TRBJ1-1; D is unresolved. CDR3 length: 14 residues. Germline assignment: CDR1 SGHRS and CDR2 YFSETQ. DNA for the CDR3: TGCGCCAACAGCTTACTCGAACTGGGCACTGAAGCTTTCTTT. Residues: CANSLLELGTEAFF.

This clonotype was found a few times. The rearrangement uses TRBV4-3 and TRBJ1-3; the D is unclear. The CDR3 totals 17 residues. The germline V gene has CDR1 LGHNA and CDR2 YSLEER. The V end lost 0 bases, the J end lost 0 bases, and 12 bases lay between the germline ends. The DNA for the CDR3 is TGCGCCAGCAGCCAAGATAGGAACGCCTTCTCTGGAAACACCATATATTTT. It translates to CASSQDRNAFSGNTIYF.

The rearrangement joins TRBV14 to TRBJ1-2; tentative D call: TRBD1 (6 bases). Looked up from germline, CDR1 is SGHDN and CDR2 is FVKESK. The CDR3 consists of 15 residues. Trimming cost V 0 bases and J 7 bases, with 15 bases left between them. The CDR3 loop is CASSQDPTGAGGYTF. CDR3 DNA sequence: TGTGCCAGCAGCCAAGATCCGACAGGCGCTGGTGGCTACACCTTC.

V usage is TRBV5-1 and J usage is TRBJ1-1, with D hard to call. This CDR3 region has 12 residues. V lost 2 bases, J lost 1 base, and 3 bases lay in between. CDR1 SGHRS and CDR2 YFSETQ come from the germline V gene. The CDR3 protein is CASSFANTEAFF. DNA for the CDR3: TGCGCCAGCAGCTTCGCGAACACTGAAGCTTTCTTT.

This clonotype came up once. A much larger clonotype is one base distant, so this may be a read error. A read error is likely, as this CDR3 ends without the conserved phenylalanine or tryptophan. The gene calls are TRBV4-3 and TRBJ2-3; D unresolved. CDR1 and CDR2 from the germline V gene are LGHNA and YSLEER. The CDR3 length is 13 residues. V was cut by 0 bases and J by 2 bases, with 3 bases left in between. The CDR3 nucleotides are TGCGCCAGCAGCCAAGATTACACAGATACGCAGTATTCT. This encodes CASSQDYTDTQYS.

This clonotype was seen at least ten times. The chain has TRBV7-8 and TRBJ2-3, with D tentatively TRBD1 (5 bases). The CDR3 has 13 residues. Germline CDR1 is SGHVS and CDR2 is FQNEAQ. Trimming pared 4 bases from V and 1 base from J, leaving 6 bases between. The CDR3 coding sequence is TGTGCCAGCAGCTGGGGCCGCACAGATACGCAGTATTTT. Protein product: CASSWGRTDTQYF.

This clonotype was seen repeatedly, ten times or more. The chain uses TRBV4-1 and TRBJ2-7, with D uncertain. V was pared by 2 bases and J by 3 bases, with 8 bases between. The germline V gene has CDR1 MGHRA and CDR2 YSYEKL. The CDR3 runs to 13 residues. As DNA, the CDR3 is TGCGCCAGCAGCCAAATGTCCGACTACGAGCAGTACTTC. Amino acids: CASSQMSDYEQYF.

This clonotype has only a few counts. V and J are TRBV20-1 and TRBJ2-5; 7 bases map to TRBD1. The ends lost 5 bases at V and 5 bases at J; junction bases unmatched: 5. Germline CDR1 and CDR2: DFQATT and SNEGSKA (reference sequence). This CDR3 has 12 residues. The CDR3 DNA sequence: TGCAGTGCTGTAAGGGGGCGGGAGACCCAGTACTTC. Translating gives CSAVRGRETQYF.

A note on this clonotype: This may be a read error, as it is one base from a much larger clone. The J gene is TRBJ2-5, the V gene TRBV7-9; D possibly corresponds to TRBD2 (5 bases). Trimming shortened V by 4 bases and J by 5 bases, and 17 bases separated the two germline ends. Germline CDR1 is SEHNR and CDR2 is FQNEAQ (reference sequence). The CDR3 has 15 residues. The CDR3 nucleotides are TGTGCCAGCAGCTCGAGCGCGGTCCCGGGGGAGACCCAGTACTTC. Protein sequence: CASSSSAVPGETQYF.

At least ten counts were recorded for this clonotype. V gene TRBV5-1 combines with J gene TRBJ2-5; D is possibly TRBD1 or TRBD2 (6 bases each). CDR3 length: 15 amino acids. Trimming took off 0 bases at V and 1 base at J, with 10 bases between the two ends. Germline CDR1 SGHRS, CDR2 YFSETQ. The CDR3 here is CASSLEGGPQETQYF. CDR3 sequence (DNA): TGCGCCAGCAGCTTGGAGGGGGGCCCCCAAGAGACCCAGTACTTC.

The CDR3 DNA sequence: TGTGCCAGCAGTGCCCCGGGGGGGGGGACTGAAGCTTTCTTT. Protein product: CASSAPGGGTEAFF. The chain recombines TRBV6-1 with TRBJ1-1, with D possibly being TRBD1 (5 bases). Germline V CDR1 and CDR2: MNHNS, SASEGT. V lost 4 bases and J 5 bases, leaving 14 bases between the germline ends. This CDR3 has 14 residues.

The J gene is TRBJ2-3, the V gene TRBV20-1; D perhaps matches TRBD2 (6 bases). Germline assignment: CDR1 DFQATT and CDR2 SNEGSKA (reference sequence). Trimming removed 0 bases from V and 3 bases from J, with 10 bases in between. The CDR3 loop spans 14 amino acids. The CDR3 reads CSARDLGGTDTQYF. CDR3 nucleotides: TGCAGTGCTAGAGATCTGGGGGGTACAGATACGCAGTATTTT.

At least ten counts were recorded for this clonotype. The chain couples TRBV28 to TRBJ2-5, with D possibly matching TRBD1 (6 bases). The germline V gene has CDR1 MDHEN and CDR2 SYDVKM. The CDR3 contains 13 residues. V dropped 2 bases and J dropped 2 bases, with 6 bases sitting between them. The CDR3 spells CASSLRGQETQYF. The CDR3 nucleotides read TGTGCCAGCAGTTTAAGGGGGCAAGAGACCCAGTACTTC.

This clonotype showed up many times. The chain has TRBV4-3 and TRBJ2-1; D perhaps matches TRBD1 (5 bases). Trimming cost V 0 bases and J 5 bases, with 8 bases left between them. In germline, CDR1 is LGHNA, CDR2 YSLEER. The CDR3 contains 14 residues. CDR3 protein: CASSQEFRDNEQFF. The CDR3 DNA is TGCGCCAGCAGCCAAGAGTTCAGGGACAATGAGCAGTTCTTC.